Listed below are T cell receptor beta chains from one sample, sequenced in a study of T-cell memory formation after mild COVID-19. Each CDR3 protein gets one entry after TCRdb re-called the 5' RACE reads with MiXCR. This sample has approximately 250,000 distinct CDR3 sequences; around 15% occur once, and the top ten carry approximately 23%. The sequenced sample consisted of PBMCs or a T cell subset sorted from them (not recorded which). These receptors all come from a man aged 18 to 30 who had mild COVID-19 (a few samples of this study predate the infection). Cell type and time point are not known. Both conserved end residues are part of each CDR3. Each record gives: clone size, D gene, V gene, J gene, CDR3 protein, CDR3 DNA. A D gene is named only where the DNA matches it firmly. Clone size is not always given. Where it is, it says once, few, many or a class for expanded clones.

abundance: -
d_gene: -
v_gene: TRBV2
j_gene: TRBJ2-7
CDR3aa: CASSEAANEQYF
CDR3nt: TGTGCCAGCAGTGAAGCTGCGAACGAGCAGTACTTC

abundance: many
d_gene: -
v_gene: TRBV10-3
j_gene: TRBJ2-3
CDR3aa: CAVSSTDTQYF
CDR3nt: TGTGCCGTCTCTAGCACAGATACGCAGTATTTT

abundance: few
d_gene: -
v_gene: TRBV6-2/TRBV6-3
j_gene: TRBJ2-6
CDR3aa: CASSYFSGKVAGANVLTF
CDR3nt: TGTGCCAGCAGTTACTTTTCAGGGAAAGTTGCTGGGGCCAACGTCCTGACTTTC

abundance: -
d_gene: TRBD2
v_gene: TRBV11-2
j_gene: TRBJ2-1
CDR3aa: CASSFGLARPYNEQFF
CDR3nt: TGTGCCAGCAGTTTTGGACTAGCCAGGCCCTACAATGAGCAGTTCTTC

abundance: few
d_gene: -
v_gene: TRBV7-2
j_gene: TRBJ2-3
CDR3aa: CASSLSQSTDTQYF
CDR3nt: TGTGCCAGCAGCTTAAGTCAGAGCACAGATACGCAGTATTTT

abundance: -
d_gene: -
v_gene: TRBV11-2
j_gene: TRBJ2-3
CDR3aa: CASSLALSDTQYF
CDR3nt: TGTGCCAGCAGTTTGGCTTTATCCGATACGCAGTATTTT

abundance: few
d_gene: TRBD2
v_gene: TRBV4-3
j_gene: TRBJ2-3
CDR3aa: CASSQDLPAGGRGQYF
CDR3nt: TGCGCCAGCAGCCAAGATCTTCCAGCGGGAGGGCGGGGGCAGTATTTT

abundance: -
d_gene: TRBD1
v_gene: TRBV5-5
j_gene: TRBJ1-1
CDR3aa: CASSLGGQGGVTEAFF
CDR3nt: TGTGCCAGCAGCTTGGGAGGACAGGGAGGTGTCACTGAAGCTTTCTTT

abundance: few
d_gene: TRBD1
v_gene: TRBV4-1
j_gene: TRBJ1-4
CDR3aa: CASSQRQGAWGEEKLFF
CDR3nt: TGCGCCAGCAGCCAACGACAGGGGGCGTGGGGCGAAGAAAAACTGTTTTTT

abundance: few
d_gene: -
v_gene: TRBV7-9
j_gene: TRBJ2-7
CDR3aa: CASSSPSEDPYEQYF
CDR3nt: TGTGCCAGCAGCTCCCCGTCGGAGGATCCCTACGAGCAGTACTTC

abundance: -
d_gene: -
v_gene: TRBV13
j_gene: TRBJ2-3
CDR3aa: CASSLVGDRGRYTQYF
CDR3nt: TGTGCCAGCAGCTTAGTGGGGGATAGGGGTCGATATACGCAGTATTTT

abundance: -
d_gene: TRBD1
v_gene: TRBV2
j_gene: TRBJ2-7
CDR3aa: CASRPRDRVYEQYF
CDR3nt: TGTGCCAGCAGACCCCGGGACAGGGTCTACGAGCAGTACTTC

abundance: -
d_gene: -
v_gene: TRBV6-5
j_gene: TRBJ1-5
CDR3aa: CASSYAGAGSNQPQHF
CDR3nt: TGTGCCAGCAGTTACGCAGGGGCGGGAAGCAATCAGCCCCAGCATTTT

abundance: -
d_gene: TRBD1
v_gene: TRBV7-2
j_gene: TRBJ1-4
CDR3aa: CASSLGGTGTEKLFF
CDR3nt: TGTGCCAGCAGCTTAGGAGGGACAGGGACTGAAAAACTGTTTTTT

abundance: many
d_gene: -
v_gene: TRBV12-3/TRBV12-4
j_gene: TRBJ2-1
CDR3aa: CASSLASSNEQFF
CDR3nt: TGTGCCAGCAGTTTAGCGTCAAGTAATGAGCAGTTCTTC

abundance: few
d_gene: TRBD1
v_gene: TRBV12-3/TRBV12-4
j_gene: TRBJ2-1
CDR3aa: CASRGTGFDEQFF
CDR3nt: TGTGCCAGCAGAGGGACAGGGTTTGATGAGCAGTTCTTC

abundance: -
d_gene: TRBD1
v_gene: TRBV10-2
j_gene: TRBJ2-3
CDR3aa: CASSEAGGDTQYF
CDR3nt: TGCGCCAGCAGTGAGGCAGGGGGCGATACGCAGTATTTT

abundance: -
d_gene: -
v_gene: TRBV10-3
j_gene: TRBJ2-7
CDR3aa: CAISADYEQYF
CDR3nt: TGTGCCATCAGTGCGGACTACGAGCAGTACTTC

abundance: -
d_gene: TRBD2
v_gene: TRBV5-1
j_gene: TRBJ2-5
CDR3aa: CASSLRDLTSGGAPRQETQYF
CDR3nt: TGCGCCAGCAGCTTAAGGGACCTAACTAGCGGGGGGGCCCCACGTCAAGAGACCCAGTACTTC

abundance: -
d_gene: TRBD1
v_gene: TRBV5-6
j_gene: TRBJ2-1
CDR3aa: CASSLAARTGATYNEQFF
CDR3nt: TGTGCCAGCAGCTTGGCCGCAAGGACAGGGGCAACCTACAATGAGCAGTTCTTC

abundance: -
d_gene: -
v_gene: TRBV30
j_gene: TRBJ1-4
CDR3aa: CAWSVQGEKLFF
CDR3nt: TGTGCCTGGAGTGTTCAGGGGGAAAAACTGTTTTTT

abundance: many
d_gene: -
v_gene: TRBV4-3
j_gene: TRBJ1-2
CDR3aa: CASSQGKSFYGYTF
CDR3nt: TGCGCCAGCAGCCAAGGGAAGAGTTTCTATGGCTACACCTTC

abundance: few
d_gene: -
v_gene: TRBV3-1
j_gene: TRBJ2-1
CDR3aa: CASSQNPSSYNEQFF
CDR3nt: TGTGCCAGCAGCCAGAACCCCAGTTCCTACAATGAGCAGTTCTTC

abundance: -
d_gene: -
v_gene: TRBV11-2
j_gene: TRBJ2-5
CDR3aa: CASSSRLETQYF
CDR3nt: TGTGCCAGCAGCTCAAGGTTGGAGACCCAGTACTTC

abundance: -
d_gene: -
v_gene: TRBV7-8
j_gene: TRBJ2-1
CDR3aa: CASSLSNGARWNEQFF
CDR3nt: TGTGCCAGCAGCTTATCAAACGGGGCCAGATGGAATGAGCAGTTCTTC

abundance: -
d_gene: -
v_gene: TRBV14
j_gene: TRBJ2-1
CDR3aa: CASSQITGDREQFF
CDR3nt: TGTGCCAGCAGCCAGATAACCGGGGATCGTGAGCAGTTCTTC

abundance: -
d_gene: -
v_gene: TRBV18
j_gene: TRBJ1-5
CDR3aa: CASSPNRVGNQPQHF
CDR3nt: TGTGCCAGCTCACCCAACAGGGTTGGCAATCAGCCCCAGCATTTT

abundance: few
d_gene: -
v_gene: TRBV6-6
j_gene: TRBJ2-1
CDR3aa: CASGGGNEQFF
CDR3nt: TGTGCCAGCGGAGGGGGCAATGAGCAGTTCTTC

abundance: many
d_gene: -
v_gene: TRBV6-4
j_gene: TRBJ2-1
CDR3aa: CASSTNPYNEQFF
CDR3nt: TGTGCCAGCTCGACTAACCCCTACAATGAGCAGTTCTTC

abundance: -
d_gene: -
v_gene: TRBV5-5
j_gene: TRBJ1-2
CDR3aa: CASSLAAGLNYGYTF
CDR3nt: TGTGCCAGCAGCTTGGCGGCAGGGTTGAACTATGGCTACACCTTC

abundance: few
d_gene: -
v_gene: TRBV7-2
j_gene: TRBJ1-6
CDR3aa: CASSFTAYNSPLHF
CDR3nt: TGTGCCAGCAGCTTCACCGCCTATAATTCACCCCTCCACTTT

abundance: -
d_gene: -
v_gene: TRBV4-1
j_gene: TRBJ1-5
CDR3aa: CASSQFTLQARQPQHF
CDR3nt: TGCGCCAGCAGCCAATTCACATTGCAGGCCAGGCAGCCCCAGCATTTT

abundance: -
d_gene: -
v_gene: TRBV6-5
j_gene: TRBJ1-4
CDR3aa: CARSFPFATNEKLFF
CDR3nt: TGTGCCAGGAGTTTCCCATTCGCAACTAATGAAAAACTGTTTTTT

abundance: -
d_gene: -
v_gene: TRBV5-1
j_gene: TRBJ1-1
CDR3aa: CASSRHRGDTEAFF
CDR3nt: TGCGCCAGCAGCCGACACCGAGGGGACACTGAAGCTTTCTTT

abundance: -
d_gene: -
v_gene: TRBV9
j_gene: TRBJ1-1
CDR3aa: CASSVAPLPRDAGVANTEAFF
CDR3nt: TGTGCCAGCAGCGTAGCCCCCCTACCCCGGGACGCTGGGGTTGCGAACACTGAAGCTTTCTTT

abundance: few
d_gene: TRBD1
v_gene: TRBV5-1
j_gene: TRBJ2-2
CDR3aa: CASSPRQGVGGELFF
CDR3nt: TGCGCCAGCAGCCCACGACAGGGGGTCGGCGGGGAGCTGTTTTTT

abundance: few
d_gene: TRBD1
v_gene: TRBV12-3/TRBV12-4
j_gene: TRBJ1-5
CDR3aa: CASSSRQGRDQPQHF
CDR3nt: TGTGCCAGCAGTTCCCGACAGGGTCGGGACCAGCCCCAGCATTTT

abundance: few
d_gene: -
v_gene: TRBV2
j_gene: TRBJ2-7
CDR3aa: CASSRDPYEQYF
CDR3nt: TGTGCCAGCAGCCGCGACCCCTACGAGCAGTACTTC

abundance: many
d_gene: TRBD1
v_gene: TRBV4-2
j_gene: TRBJ2-7
CDR3aa: CASSLSGTAGNEQYF
CDR3nt: TGTGCCAGCAGCCTTTCCGGGACAGCTGGGAACGAGCAGTACTTC

abundance: many
d_gene: -
v_gene: TRBV6-4
j_gene: TRBJ2-1
CDR3aa: CASSDGTDPYNEQFF
CDR3nt: TGTGCCAGCAGTGACGGCACGGACCCCTACAATGAGCAGTTCTTC

abundance: few
d_gene: -
v_gene: TRBV4-1
j_gene: TRBJ2-7
CDR3aa: CASSLGVGATYEQYF
CDR3nt: TGCGCCAGCAGCCTAGGAGTAGGGGCGACCTACGAGCAGTACTTC

abundance: -
d_gene: -
v_gene: TRBV20-1
j_gene: TRBJ1-3
CDR3aa: CSANHPVGGNTIYF
CDR3nt: TGCAGTGCTAACCATCCCGTAGGGGGAAACACCATATATTTT

abundance: few
d_gene: -
v_gene: TRBV19
j_gene: TRBJ1-1
CDR3aa: CASTDTINTEAFF
CDR3nt: TGTGCCAGTACGGACACCATTAACACTGAAGCTTTCTTT

abundance: few
d_gene: -
v_gene: TRBV12-3/TRBV12-4
j_gene: TRBJ2-7
CDR3aa: CASSPRPMSYEQYF
CDR3nt: TGTGCCAGCAGTCCAAGACCGATGTCCTACGAGCAGTACTTC

abundance: -
d_gene: -
v_gene: TRBV7-2
j_gene: TRBJ1-3
CDR3aa: CASSLESTGLRPGYF
CDR3nt: TGTGCCAGCAGCTTAGAAAGTACCGGACTCAGACCCGGATATTTT

abundance: -
d_gene: -
v_gene: TRBV29-1
j_gene: TRBJ2-7
CDR3aa: CSVEVPGSSYEQYF
CDR3nt: TGCAGCGTTGAAGTGCCGGGGAGCTCCTACGAGCAGTACTTC

abundance: few
d_gene: TRBD2
v_gene: TRBV7-2
j_gene: TRBJ2-7
CDR3aa: CASSLGASGVGEQYF
CDR3nt: TGTGCCAGCAGCTTAGGGGCTAGCGGGGTCGGTGAGCAGTACTTC

abundance: few
d_gene: TRBD1
v_gene: TRBV6-5
j_gene: TRBJ1-2
CDR3aa: CASSPSSAGTGFGYTF
CDR3nt: TGTGCCAGCAGTCCATCCTCCGCCGGGACAGGGTTTGGCTACACCTTC

abundance: few
d_gene: TRBD1
v_gene: TRBV4-2
j_gene: TRBJ1-4
CDR3aa: CASSQGQAQKEKLFF
CDR3nt: TGTGCCAGCAGCCAGGGACAGGCCCAGAAGGAAAAACTGTTTTTT

abundance: many
d_gene: -
v_gene: TRBV7-9
j_gene: TRBJ2-3
CDR3aa: CASSPEGTDTQYF
CDR3nt: TGTGCCAGCAGCCCGGAAGGCACAGATACGCAGTATTTT

abundance: few
d_gene: TRBD2
v_gene: TRBV30
j_gene: TRBJ2-4
CDR3aa: CAWMSGGGNIQYF
CDR3nt: TGTGCCTGGATGTCGGGCGGGGGGAACATTCAGTACTTC

abundance: few
d_gene: -
v_gene: TRBV27
j_gene: TRBJ2-5
CDR3aa: CASRPFWDVGKETQYF
CDR3nt: TGTGCCAGCAGGCCCTTCTGGGACGTCGGAAAAGAGACCCAGTACTTC

abundance: -
d_gene: -
v_gene: TRBV5-1
j_gene: TRBJ2-1
CDR3aa: CASLDEPTDNEQFF
CDR3nt: TGCGCCAGCCTCGACGAGCCTACCGACAATGAGCAGTTCTTC

abundance: -
d_gene: -
v_gene: TRBV15
j_gene: TRBJ2-3
CDR3aa: CATSRDPGDTQYF
CDR3nt: TGTGCCACCAGCAGAGATCCGGGGGATACGCAGTATTTT

abundance: medium-sized
d_gene: TRBD2
v_gene: TRBV12-3/TRBV12-4
j_gene: TRBJ2-1
CDR3aa: CASTRASGGAGEQFF
CDR3nt: TGTGCCAGCACCCGGGCTAGCGGGGGGGCCGGTGAGCAGTTCTTC

abundance: many
d_gene: TRBD1
v_gene: TRBV27
j_gene: TRBJ1-5
CDR3aa: CASSKGQGGSPQHF
CDR3nt: TGTGCCAGCAGCAAGGGACAGGGTGGGTCGCCCCAGCATTTT

abundance: -
d_gene: -
v_gene: TRBV20-1
j_gene: TRBJ1-2
CDR3aa: CSASFPGKGYTF
CDR3nt: TGCAGTGCTAGTTTTCCAGGGAAAGGCTACACCTTC